Listed below are T cell receptor beta chains from one sample, sequenced in a study of blood T cells in healthy people across ages. MiXCR, run by TCRdb on the 5' RACE reads, gives a single entry per CDR3 protein. The sample lists 920,000 or so distinct CDR3 sequences, roughly 45% occurring once. What was sequenced was blood. The receptor set was obtained from a woman aged 55-70 years in good health. CDR3s include the opening cysteine and the closing phenylalanine or tryptophan. Each record gives: clone size, V gene, J gene, D gene, CDR3 protein, CDR3 DNA. A D gene is named only where the DNA matches it firmly. Rows may omit the clone size; those that give it use once, few, many or a size class.

abundance: NA
v_gene: TRBV7-8
j_gene: TRBJ1-1
d_gene: NA
CDR3aa: CASSLAFGDTEAFF
CDR3nt: TGTGCCAGCAGCTTAGCGTTCGGGGACACTGAAGCTTTCTTT

abundance: NA
v_gene: TRBV7-3
j_gene: TRBJ2-1
d_gene: TRBD1
CDR3aa: CASSSSGTGRINEQFF
CDR3nt: TGTGCCAGCAGCTCATCCGGGACAGGAAGGATCAATGAGCAGTTCTTC

abundance: few
v_gene: TRBV11-2
j_gene: TRBJ2-5
d_gene: TRBD2
CDR3aa: CASSSLAGEGTQYF
CDR3nt: TGTGCCAGCAGCTCACTAGCGGGCGAAGGGACCCAGTACTTC

abundance: NA
v_gene: TRBV18
j_gene: TRBJ2-6
d_gene: NA
CDR3aa: CASSPRTDRPSGANVLTF
CDR3nt: TGTGCCAGCTCACCACGAACGGACCGACCCTCTGGGGCCAACGTCCTGACTTTC

abundance: few
v_gene: TRBV20-1
j_gene: TRBJ2-1
d_gene: TRBD2
CDR3aa: CRWTSGRACYNEQFF
CDR3nt: TGCCGTTGGACTAGCGGGAGGGCCTGCTACAATGAGCAGTTCTTC

abundance: NA
v_gene: TRBV5-6
j_gene: TRBJ1-1
d_gene: NA
CDR3aa: CASSAQGGTEAFF
CDR3nt: TGTGCCAGCAGCGCACAGGGTGGCACTGAAGCTTTCTTT

abundance: NA
v_gene: TRBV5-5
j_gene: TRBJ2-1
d_gene: NA
CDR3aa: CASSLGLETRFF
CDR3nt: TGTGCCAGCAGCTTGGGGTTGGAGACCCGGTTCTTC

abundance: few
v_gene: TRBV10-1
j_gene: TRBJ2-5
d_gene: NA
CDR3aa: CASSESEVTETQYF
CDR3nt: TGCGCCAGCAGTGAGTCAGAAGTTACGGAGACCCAGTACTTC

abundance: NA
v_gene: TRBV14
j_gene: TRBJ2-3
d_gene: NA
CDR3aa: CASSRQRSTDTQYF
CDR3nt: TGTGCCAGCAGCCGCCAGAGAAGCACAGATACGCAGTATTTT

abundance: NA
v_gene: TRBV12-3/TRBV12-4
j_gene: TRBJ1-2
d_gene: TRBD1
CDR3aa: CASSRDRVGYGYTF
CDR3nt: TGTGCCAGCAGCCGCGACAGGGTCGGTTATGGCTACACCTTC

abundance: once
v_gene: TRBV5-6
j_gene: TRBJ2-1
d_gene: TRBD2
CDR3aa: CASSLAIGGSSYNEQFF
CDR3nt: TGTGCCAGCAGCTTGGCTATCGGCGGGAGCTCCTACAATGAGCAGTTCTTC

abundance: NA
v_gene: TRBV20-1
j_gene: TRBJ2-3
d_gene: NA
CDR3aa: CSATTGNTQYF
CDR3nt: TGCAGTGCTACAACAGGGAATACGCAGTATTTT

abundance: NA
v_gene: TRBV20-1
j_gene: TRBJ2-1
d_gene: TRBD1
CDR3aa: CSARDKATGWAHNEQFF
CDR3nt: TGCAGTGCTAGAGATAAGGCGACAGGGTGGGCTCACAATGAGCAGTTCTTC

abundance: NA
v_gene: TRBV15
j_gene: TRBJ2-1
d_gene: TRBD1
CDR3aa: CATSRAGDRGKSEQFF
CDR3nt: TGTGCCACCAGCAGGGCGGGGGACAGGGGAAAGTCTGAGCAGTTCTTC

abundance: few
v_gene: TRBV6-2/TRBV6-3
j_gene: TRBJ2-7
d_gene: TRBD1
CDR3aa: CASSYSDRDPYEQYF
CDR3nt: TGTGCCAGCAGTTACTCCGACAGGGACCCCTACGAGCAGTACTTC

abundance: few
v_gene: TRBV7-9
j_gene: TRBJ2-7
d_gene: NA
CDR3aa: CASSLGDSQAYEQYF
CDR3nt: TGTGCCAGCAGCTTAGGCGATAGTCAGGCCTACGAGCAGTACTTC

abundance: NA
v_gene: TRBV11-3
j_gene: TRBJ2-5
d_gene: NA
CDR3aa: CASSLDRSLRVETQYF
CDR3nt: TGTGCCAGCAGCTTAGATCGGTCACTTAGGGTAGAGACCCAGTACTTC

abundance: NA
v_gene: TRBV5-1
j_gene: TRBJ2-4
d_gene: NA
CDR3aa: CASSLSRQGGIQYF
CDR3nt: TGCGCCAGCAGCTTGTCGCGACAAGGCGGGATTCAGTACTTC

abundance: once
v_gene: TRBV28
j_gene: TRBJ1-6
d_gene: NA
CDR3aa: CASTQRSRNSPLHF
CDR3nt: TGTGCCAGCACCCAAAGGTCGAGGAATTCACCCCTCCACTTT

abundance: few
v_gene: TRBV6-5
j_gene: TRBJ2-3
d_gene: NA
CDR3aa: CASSYFGADTQYF
CDR3nt: TGTGCCAGCAGTTACTTCGGGGCAGATACGCAGTATTTT

abundance: NA
v_gene: TRBV12-3/TRBV12-4
j_gene: TRBJ1-2
d_gene: NA
CDR3aa: CASSLRGRGYTF
CDR3nt: TGTGCCAGCAGTTTAAGGGGAAGAGGCTACACCTTC

abundance: NA
v_gene: TRBV20-1
j_gene: TRBJ1-2
d_gene: TRBD1
CDR3aa: CSADRGQGLGGYTF
CDR3nt: TGCAGTGCCGATCGGGGACAGGGCCTGGGTGGCTACACCTTC

abundance: few
v_gene: TRBV11-1
j_gene: TRBJ1-4
d_gene: TRBD1
CDR3aa: CASSPRTGATNEKLFF
CDR3nt: TGTGCCAGCAGCCCGCGGACAGGCGCAACTAATGAAAAACTGTTTTTT

abundance: NA
v_gene: TRBV10-3
j_gene: TRBJ1-1
d_gene: TRBD1
CDR3aa: CAISGRGPGEAFF
CDR3nt: TGTGCCATCAGTGGCAGGGGGCCAGGTGAAGCTTTCTTT

abundance: NA
v_gene: TRBV7-2
j_gene: TRBJ1-4
d_gene: TRBD1
CDR3aa: CASNLQGGSGEKLFF
CDR3nt: TGTGCCAGCAACTTACAGGGGGGCAGCGGCGAAAAACTGTTTTTT

abundance: NA
v_gene: TRBV12-3/TRBV12-4
j_gene: TRBJ1-3
d_gene: TRBD1
CDR3aa: CASSRTGLTGNTIYF
CDR3nt: TGTGCCAGCAGTCGGACAGGGTTAACTGGAAACACCATATATTTT

abundance: few
v_gene: TRBV5-5
j_gene: TRBJ2-7
d_gene: NA
CDR3aa: CASSPLTFSYEQYF
CDR3nt: TGTGCCAGCAGCCCGCTGACATTTTCCTACGAGCAGTACTTC